This T cell receptor (beta chain) stems from a study of response to subunit inactivated influenza vaccine (dated by TCRdb to the late 2010s). Looking at the study overall: The study used deep quantitative T cell receptor repertoire profiling to track responses to a trivalent subunit inactivated influenza vaccine. Broad study findings and their caveats: The authors suggested that each seasonal influenza vaccination may recruit only a limited number of new T cells.

The library was made by RT-PCR. TCRdb records Illumina HiSeq 2500 as the sequencer. TCRdb reprocessing: public reads trimmed at Q25 with fastp, clones called with MiXCR, in-frame beta chains kept. CDR3 protein duplicates are merged, each entry listing the most common genes and DNA. Across this sample there are 530,000 or so distinct CDR3 sequences, with around 13% seen only once. The top ten hold 8.5% to 14% of the sample. The cysteine opens and the phenylalanine closes a CDR3 of 15 amino acids. Just the 45-base CDR3 DNA is kept, in frame starting at base 1. V sheds 11 bases and J sheds 5 bases, leaving 21 bases between their ends. Via the germline V gene (reference sequence), CDR1 is SEHNR and CDR2 FQNEAQ. This clonotype was observed a handful of times. The specificity of this receptor is unknown. Per-nucleotide qualities are absent, and no much larger clonotype sits a single base away.

The V and J genes are TRBV7-9 and TRBJ2-2; the D match is possibly TRBD1 or TRBD2, with 5 bases aligned in each. The receptor was derived from a man in his fifties who received an inactivated influenza vaccine. Donor details come from another sample of the same person, matched by shared clones. The specimen comprised PBMCs from blood, sampled about 12 days after vaccination. The nucleotide sequence is TGTGCCGACCAAGTGGGGCTAGCAAAGACCGGGGAGCTGTTTTTT. The resulting protein is CADQVGLAKTGELFF.